Each of the 29 T cell receptor beta chains below was sequenced from the same sample in a study of blood T cells in healthy people across ages. Sample-barcoded 5' priming and a J-beta primer mix drove a second PCR of 7 to 11 cycles. TCRdb ran MiXCR on the 5' RACE reads and lists one entry per CDR3 protein. The table includes some 930,000 distinct CDR3 sequences, around 29% detected once. These data also formed part of another study, on T cells of mothers and their children.

Sequencing was done on a sample of blood. These receptors all stem from a woman in her 40s in good health.

The J gene is TRBJ1-2, the V gene TRBV7-2; tentatively, D is TRBD1 (5 bases). Trimming removed 2 bases at V and 5 bases at J, with 12 bases between. The CDR3 is made up of 14 amino acids. Germline lookup yields CDR1 SGHTA and CDR2 FQGNSA. CDR3 sequence reads: CASSLHKGRYGYTF. The CDR3 region has the DNA TGTGCCAGCAGCTTACATAAGGGGAGGTATGGCTACACCTTC.

This clonotype was seen a single time. In DNA form, the CDR3 reads TGTGCCAGCAGCTTAGCTTGGGGCCCGGAAACTGGAAACACCATATATTTT. This gives the protein CASSLAWGPETGNTIYF. V gene TRBV7-9 combines with J gene TRBJ1-3; tentative D call: TRBD1 (5 bases). Germline V gene lookup returns CDR1 SEHNR and CDR2 FQNEAQ (reference sequence). This CDR3 is 17 amino acids long. V lost 0 bases to trimming and J lost 2 bases, with 14 bases between them.

The rearrangement links TRBV30 to TRBJ2-7; 11 bases are a match to TRBD1. The V segment lost 3 bases and the J segment 3 bases; nucleotides outside the gene matches: 1. CDR1 is GTSNPN, CDR2 SVGIG, per germline (reference sequence). The CDR3 length is 13 residues. The CDR3 coding sequence is TGTGCCTGGAGGGGACAGGGGGACTACGAGCAGTACTTC. This translates into CAWRGQGDYEQYF.

The chain carries TRBV7-2 and TRBJ2-1, with no clear D. Germline lookup yields CDR1 SGHTA and CDR2 FQGNSA. The CDR3 loop spans 15 amino acids. V was clipped by 5 bases and J by 5 bases, with 16 bases between them. The CDR3: CASSPGWLRDNEQFF. DNA for the CDR3: TGTGCCAGCAGCCCTGGGTGGCTTCGAGACAATGAGCAGTTCTTC.

DNA for the CDR3: TGTGCCAGCAGTTACACCGGGACAGGGAATGACTACACCTTC. Translated, it gives CASSYTGTGNDYTF. This chain links TRBV6-5 with TRBJ1-2, with 9 bases that match TRBD1. Germline-derived CDR1 and CDR2 are MNHEY and SVGAGI. With V trimmed by 2 bases and J by 10 bases, 8 bases remained unmatched. This CDR3 has 14 residues.

This clonotype was seen only a few times. The junction does not match germline at one end; this may be a read error. V usage is TRBV20-1 and J usage is TRBJ2-3; D gene ambiguous. The CDR3 consists of 11 residues. Germline V lookup: CDR1 DFQATT, CDR2 SNEGSKA (reference sequence). The CDR3 DNA is TGCAGTGCTAGTTCCCCAGATGCGCAGTATTTT. Translating gives CSASSPDAQYF.

The rearrangement joins TRBV19 to TRBJ2-7; either TRBD1 or TRBD2 may supply D (5 bases each). This CDR3 has 13 residues. Trimming cost V 8 bases and J 3 bases, with 14 bases left between them. Germline V gene lookup returns CDR1 LNHDA and CDR2 SQIVND (reference sequence). Here the CDR3 reads CASSSRDGYEQYF. The DNA for the CDR3 is TGTGCCAGTTCTAGCCGGGACGGCTACGAGCAGTACTTC.

The V gene is TRBV20-1, the J gene TRBJ1-1; TRBD1 agrees at 10 bases. The CDR3 length is 13 residues. V dropped 5 bases and J dropped 1; count of bases not matched to a gene: 1. Germline CDR1 reads DFQATT; CDR2 reads SNEGSKA (reference sequence). CDR3 residues: CSAWDRGNTEAFF. The CDR3 DNA reads as TGCAGTGCTTGGGACAGGGGGAACACTGAAGCTTTCTTT.

This clonotype was counted only a few times. The chain carries TRBV5-1 and TRBJ1-4, with D unclear. The ends were cut back, 0 bases at V and 7 bases at J, with 13 bases in the middle. Germline CDR1 and CDR2: SGHRS and YFSETQ. The CDR3 totals 15 residues. CDR3 DNA sequence: TGCGCCAGCAGCTTGGAGCGGCCGGCGGGTGAAAAACTGTTTTTT. Translating gives CASSLERPAGEKLFF.

On this clonotype itself: A read error may explain this, as a much larger clone is one base away. The rearrangement joins TRBV7-2 to TRBJ2-7, with TRBD1 identical over 8 bases. The germline CDR1 and CDR2 sequences are SGHTA and FQGNSA. The CDR3 covers 16 residues. Unmatched junction bases numbered 9, after V lost 1 base and J lost 4 bases. CDR3 DNA: TGTGCCAGCAGCTTAGTCCGCCTGACAGGGGATTACGAGCAGTACTTC. Translating it yields CASSLVRLTGDYEQYF.

This clonotype occurred a few times. The chain is built from TRBV12-3 or TRBV12-4 and TRBJ1-4; 7 bases match TRBD1. After removal of 6 bases from V and 3 bases from J, the junction contained 7 bases not matched to a gene. The length of the CDR3 is 15 residues. DNA for the CDR3: TGTGCCAGCAGCCCTAGGGGGCCAGCTAATGAAAAACTGTTTTTT. This translates into CASSPRGPANEKLFF.

About this clonotype: A much larger clone differs from this one at a single base, so this may be a read error. The chain recombines TRBV28 with TRBJ2-5; D possibly corresponds to TRBD1 (6 bases). The CDR3 is 16 residues long. The germline gives CDR1 MDHEN, CDR2 SYDVKM. CDR3 bases: TGTGCCAGCAGTTTATCCGGCAGGCAGGGGAAGGAGACCCAGTGCTTC. Protein product: CASSLSGRQGKETQCF.

This clonotype was seen only a few times. The gene calls are TRBV28 and TRBJ1-3, with D unresolved. The V and J ends lost 3 bases and 0 bases respectively, with 18 bases between them. This CDR3 region has 18 residues. Germline-derived CDR1 and CDR2 are MDHEN and SYDVKM. The CDR3, as DNA: TGTGCCAGCAGTTTCGACCGGAGGCGACAAATCTCTGGAAACACCATATATTTT. As protein: CASSFDRRRQISGNTIYF.

The genes are TRBV7-9 and TRBJ1-1, with D possibly TRBD1 on 6 matching bases. In germline, CDR1 is SEHNR, CDR2 FQNEAQ (reference sequence). The CDR3 length is 15 residues. Trimming removed 5 bases from V and 7 bases from J, with 20 bases in between. CDR3 in amino acids: CASSPRYGGAYEAFF. The CDR3 DNA sequence: TGTGCCAGCAGCCCGCGATACGGGGGGGCCTATGAAGCTTTCTTT. Using reference TRBV7-9 and TRBJ1-1 for the parts outside the CDR3, the full variable domain is DTGVSQNPRHKITKRGQNVTFRCDPISEHNRLYWYRQTLGQGPEFLTYFQNEAQLEKSRLLSDRFSAERPKGSFSTLEIQRTEQGDSAMYLCASSPRYGGAYEAFFGQGTRLTVV.

This chain connects TRBV20-1 to TRBJ2-3; D is uncertain. CDR1 is DFQATT and CDR2 is SNEGSKA in the germline V gene (reference sequence). V was cut by 0 bases and J by 2 bases, with 6 bases left in between. The CDR3 length is 13 residues. Here the CDR3 DNA reads TGCAGTGCTAGAGATCTGCACACAGATACGCAGTATTTT. It is translated as CSARDLHTDTQYF.

This clonotype was observed a handful of times. V gene TRBV27 combines with J gene TRBJ2-4; 7 nucleotides match TRBD1. The J call could be wrong; TRBJ2-7 is a better fit for the DNA end. CDR1 and CDR2 (germline): MNHEY, SMNVEV (reference sequence). The CDR3 has 14 amino acids. CDR3 sequence: CASSFFDRAHEQYF. The CDR3 DNA reads as TGTGCCAGCAGTTTCTTCGACAGGGCCCACGAGCAGTACTTC.

This sequence joins TRBV20-1 and TRBJ1-5; TRBD1 agrees at 7 bases. CDR1 and CDR2 (germline): DFQATT, SNEGSKA (reference sequence). The CDR3 consists of 14 residues. V was pared by 5 bases and J by 4 bases, with 8 bases of the junction left unmatched. The CDR3 region is CSAAHAGGNQPQHF. In DNA, the CDR3 is TGCAGTGCTGCCCACGCAGGGGGGAATCAGCCCCAGCATTTT.

This clonotype showed up many times. The chain links TRBV5-1 to TRBJ2-7; TRBD1 might be the D (6 bases). Germline-derived CDR1 and CDR2 are SGHRS and YFSETQ. Trimming stripped 4 bases from V and 2 bases from J, with 10 bases between. The CDR3 contains 13 residues. CDR3 DNA sequence: TGCGCCAGCAGCCCAACAGGGACCTACGAGCAGTACTTC. Its protein is CASSPTGTYEQYF.

This CDR3 reads CASSATRDITQYF. The CDR3 nucleotides read TGTGCCAGCAGTGCCACCCGGGACATCACGCAGTATTTT. J is TRBJ2-3 and V is TRBV6-2 or TRBV6-3; maybe TRBD1 (6 bases). With 5 bases removed from V and 9 bases from J, the gap between germline ends came to 15 bases. Per germline, CDR1 MNHEY and CDR2 SVGEGT. The CDR3 loop spans 13 amino acids.

This clonotype was seen only a few times. The rearrangement uses TRBV20-1 and TRBJ1-4; D possibly corresponds to TRBD1 (5 bases). Germline assignment: CDR1 DFQATT and CDR2 SNEGSKA (reference sequence). Trimming took 6 bases from V and 6 from J, leaving 17 bases between them. The CDR3 covers 14 residues. This chain's CDR3 is CSARWQGRDEKLFF. The CDR3 bases are TGCAGTGCCCGGTGGCAGGGAAGGGATGAAAAACTGTTTTTT.

In its sample, this clonotype was seen many times. This rearrangement joins TRBV6-2 or TRBV6-3 to TRBJ2-5, with D possibly being TRBD2 (6 bases). This CDR3 is 14 amino acids long. Germline CDR1 and CDR2: MNHEY and SVGEGT. V lost 7 bases, J lost 4 bases, and 16 bases lay in between. As DNA, the CDR3 is TGTGCCAGCAAAGAGGAGGGGATGAGAGAGACCCAGTACTTC. Amino acids: CASKEEGMRETQYF.

This clonotype was seen repeatedly, ten times or more. The chain joins TRBV20-1 to TRBJ1-2; D unclear. V dropped 3 bases and J dropped 4 bases, with 9 bases sitting between them. The CDR3 length is 12 residues. Per germline, CDR1 DFQATT and CDR2 SNEGSKA (reference sequence). The CDR3 spells CSASDSRYGYTF. The CDR3 coding sequence is TGCAGTGCTAGTGACTCTCGCTATGGCTACACCTTC.

The gene calls are TRBV10-3 and TRBJ2-4, with D perhaps TRBD1 or TRBD2 (5 bases each). The CDR3 has 17 amino acids. CDR1 ENHRY and CDR2 SYGVKD come from the germline V gene. Trimming stripped 0 bases from V and 3 bases from J, with 15 bases between. The CDR3 coding sequence is TGTGCCATCAGTGAGTCTGGGGGTGGAGTCCGCAAAAACATTCAGTACTTC. Encoded protein: CAISESGGGVRKNIQYF.

As concerns this clonotype: One end of the junction fails to match germline, which may point to a read error. The rearrangement links TRBV15 to TRBJ2-3, with TRBD1 identical over 8 bases. The CDR3 contains 15 residues. Per germline, CDR1 LNHNV and CDR2 YYDKDF (reference sequence). The CDR3 region has the DNA TGTACCACCAGCAGGCAGGGGGCGAGCGCAGATACGCAGTATTTT. It encodes CTTSRQGASADTQYF.

This clonotype was counted only a few times. The chain combines TRBV5-4 with TRBJ1-1, with TRBD1 matching over 11 bases. The CDR3 runs to 15 residues. Trimming at V came to 1 base and at J to 5 bases, leaving 4 bases not matched to a gene. The germline CDR1 and CDR2 sequences are SGHNT and YYREEE (reference sequence). CDR3 residues: CASSLPGQGGTEAFF. The CDR3 region has the DNA TGTGCCAGCAGCTTGCCGGGACAGGGGGGGACTGAAGCTTTCTTT. Full variable domain (missing parts from reference TRBV5-4 and TRBJ1-1): ETGVTQSPTHLIKTRGQQVTLRCSSQSGHNTVSWYQQALGQGPQFIFQYYREEENGRGNFPPRFSGLQFPNYSSELNVNALELDDSALYLCASSLPGQGGTEAFFGQGTRLTVV.

The J gene is TRBJ2-3, the V gene TRBV30, with 11 positions matching TRBD2. Germline values: CDR1 GTSNPN, CDR2 SVGIG (reference sequence). The CDR3 runs to 12 residues. The CDR3 nucleotides read TGTATAGGGCTAGCGGGGGGTGATACGCAGTATTTT. Translating it yields CIGLAGGDTQYF. Complete variable domain (other parts from reference TRBV30 and TRBJ2-3): SQTIHQWPATLVQPVGSPLSLECTVEGTSNPNLYWYRQAAGRGLQLLFYSVGIGQISSEVPQNLSASRPQDRQFILSSKKLLLSDSGFYLCIGLAGGDTQYFGPGTRLTVL.

This clonotype was counted ten times or more. The chain links TRBV7-2 to TRBJ2-5; D possibly corresponds to TRBD2 (6 bases). CDR3 size: 13 residues. Trimming left V 5 bases short and J 5 bases short, with 12 bases between. The germline V gene encodes CDR1 SGHTA and CDR2 FQGNSA. DNA of the CDR3: TGTGCCAGCAGCCTTCTAGCGACGGAGACCCAGTACTTC. Its protein is CASSLLATETQYF.

The chain has TRBV27 and TRBJ2-5, with 9 bases fitting TRBD1. Losses at the gene ends were 6 bases for V and 4 bases for J; bases not matched to a gene: 9. The CDR3 is 15 residues long. Germline CDR1 MNHEY, CDR2 SMNVEV (reference sequence). The CDR3 spells CASSRTGAPRETQYF. The CDR3 region has the DNA TGTGCCAGCAGCCGGACAGGGGCCCCCAGAGAGACCCAGTACTTC.

The chain combines TRBV20-1 with TRBJ1-5, with a weak D call TRBD1 (5 bases). Germline assignment: CDR1 DFQATT and CDR2 SNEGSKA (reference sequence). V lost 0 bases to trimming and J lost 4 bases, with 22 bases between them. The CDR3 is 18 amino acids. CDR3 in amino acids: CSARELIGTQKRNQPQHF. Here the CDR3 DNA reads TGCAGTGCTAGAGAATTAATCGGGACTCAAAAGCGGAATCAGCCCCAGCATTTT.